This T cell receptor beta chain was obtained from a study of cytomegalovirus exposure and HLA in healthy donors. This CDR3 is 14 amino acids long. Per germline, CDR1 MDHEN and CDR2 SYDVKM. Trimming stripped 6 bases from V and 7 bases from J, with 16 bases between. In the PCR, 60 Vbeta and 13 Jbeta primers were used. TCRdb keeps only in-frame clones here, not all; method: immunoSEQ multiplex PCR. The sample includes approximately 150,000 clones, about 80% of them seen just once. Details on this clone: Its antigen is not known.

General study results and limits: It has been reported that TCR beta sequences accurately predicted the HLA-A and HLA-B alleles of most subjects. Available immune exposure information covered CMV serostatus only.

The source of this sequence is a woman younger than 45 in good health and CMV-seropositive. Sequencing was carried out using PBMCs. The chain carries TRBV28 and TRBJ2-1, with D tentatively TRBD2 (6 bases). CDR3 nucleotides: TGTGCCAGCAGCCACCCGGGACTGGCGAATGAGCAGTTCTTC. Residues: CASSHPGLANEQFF.